This T cell receptor (beta chain) derives from a study of shared clonotypes between healthy human individuals. Study background: The donor group consisted of two women and three men, aged 18 to 49. Per-donor plates numbered three CD4 naive, three CD4 memory, two CD8 naive and one CD8 memory. Study observations and caveats: Naive subsets generally exceeded memory subsets in estimated richness. Approximately 5.1% was the fraction of naive CD4 clonotypes found shared across a few donors.

The data were produced by immunoSEQ multiplex PCR, yet TCRdb's version contains in-frame clones alone and is incomplete. The table has roughly 2,000,000 clones, 85% to 95% seen once. Germline CDR1 SGHAT, CDR2 FQNNGV. The CDR3 is made up of 14 amino acids. Trimming stripped 0 bases from V and 2 bases from J, with 8 bases between. Concerning this clone itself: What it binds is unknown.

Naive CD8 cells lacked CD45RO, underwent positive selection for CCR7 and left out terminally differentiated effector memory CD45RA+ cells. The rearrangement uses TRBV11-2 and TRBJ2-7; D is uncertain. The material sequenced was naive CD8+ T cells from PBMCs. The source of this sequence is a man aged 18-30 years in good health. Some clones in this sample may be carry-over from other donors' samples. The chain's CDR3 is CASSLDRRPYEQYF. The CDR3 DNA is TGTGCCAGCAGCTTAGATCGAAGACCCTACGAGCAGTACTTC.